This T cell receptor beta chain was identified during a study of CD8 T cells in ankylosing spondylitis. General study findings and limits: In peripheral blood, disease-linked CD8+ clones occurred at relatively low frequencies. Several highly homologous variants made up a TCR beta motif, and this motif appeared characteristic of ankylosing spondylitis blood.

TCRdb processed the 5' RACE reads anew with MiXCR; each CDR3 protein has one entry. The table lists roughly 700,000 distinct CDR3 sequences, over 15% of them singletons. This clonotype has ten or more counts. Its cognate antigen is unknown. The specimen sequenced was blood, either unsorted or a sorted T cell fraction (not recorded which). The TCR was taken from a male donor with ankylosing spondylitis.

The CDR3 coding sequence is TGCGCCAGCAGCCAAGATGGATCAGGCAGCTCCTACGAGCAGTACTTC. Protein sequence: CASSQDGSGSSYEQYF. The chain carries TRBV4-3 and TRBJ2-7; D gene uncertain. This CDR3 has 16 amino acids. Trimming removed 0 bases at V and 0 bases at J, with 12 bases between. Looked up from germline, CDR1 is LGHNA and CDR2 is YSLEER.